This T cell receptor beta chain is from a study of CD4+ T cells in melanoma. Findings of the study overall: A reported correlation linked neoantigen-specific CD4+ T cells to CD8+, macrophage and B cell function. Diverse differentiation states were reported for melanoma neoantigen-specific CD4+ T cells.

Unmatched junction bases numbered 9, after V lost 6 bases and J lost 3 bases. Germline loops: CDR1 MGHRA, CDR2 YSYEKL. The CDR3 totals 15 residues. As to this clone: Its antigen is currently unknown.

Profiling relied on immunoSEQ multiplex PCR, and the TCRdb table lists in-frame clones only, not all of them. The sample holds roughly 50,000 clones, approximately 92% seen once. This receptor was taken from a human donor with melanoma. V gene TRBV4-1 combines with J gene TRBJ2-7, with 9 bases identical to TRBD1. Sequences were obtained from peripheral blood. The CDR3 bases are TGCGCCAGCAGTATAGACAGGGGGTTTATCTACGAGCAGTACTTC. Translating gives CASSIDRGFIYEQYF.